Detailed here is one T cell receptor beta chain. The antigen remains unidentified. These data belong to a study of T cell repertoires in cytomegalovirus infection. Background on the study: A matching HLA type, together with CMV infection, was signaled by public TCR beta signatures.

V shed 8 bases, J shed 0 bases, and the junction held 7 bases outside the gene matches. The CDR3 contains 16 residues. The germline V gene encodes CDR1 ENHRY and CDR2 SYGVKD. MiXCR, run by TCRdb on the reads, gives a single entry per CDR3 protein. This sample has approximately 910,000 distinct CDR3 sequences, with approximately 31% found just once. General study findings and limits: Cumulative frequency of public TCR beta families picked out carriers of CMV plus the relevant HLA. Clonotypes of TCR beta that were HLA-C-restricted and CMV-specific dominated the ex vivo response.

The chain uses TRBV10-3 and TRBJ2-2, with 9 bases that match TRBD1. Sequences were derived from cultured CD8+ T cells from PBMCs, sampled from culture after CMV antigen stimulation. This sequence was found in a human donor in good health (CMV status not recorded). Some clones in this sample may be carry-over from other donors' samples. The CDR3 here is CAILQGQGTNTGELFF. The CDR3 nucleotides are TGTGCCATCTTACAGGGACAGGGAACGAACACCGGGGAGCTGTTTTTT.